The clone carrying this T cell receptor beta chain was counted a few times. The length of the CDR3 is 17 residues. The junction had 9 bases not matched to a gene; V was cut back by 6 bases and J by 5 bases. This sample was included in a study of response to subunit inactivated influenza vaccine. A single record per CDR3 protein comes from TCRdb applying MiXCR to the RT-PCR reads. The repertoire includes 450,000 to 600,000 distinct CDR3 sequences, roughly 7.9% of them detected once, and approximately 14% sits in the top ten. The TCR originated in a man aged 50-75 years who received an inactivated influenza vaccine. The chain uses TRBV12-3 or TRBV12-4 and TRBJ2-2; 13 bases map to TRBD2. The sample consisted of PBMCs from blood, taken roughly 24 months after vaccination. This CDR3 is CASSRGLAGVKTGELFF. The CDR3 region has the DNA TGTGCCAGCAGCCGAGGACTAGCGGGAGTTAAGACCGGGGAGCTGTTTTTT.